This T cell receptor (beta chain) was found in a study of early T cells in non-severe SARS-CoV-2 infection. Study results and caveats: Reliance on VDJdb matching favored anti-spike CD8 responses; private and CD4 specificities were missed.

In the library, individual cDNA molecules carried attached unique molecular identifiers. TCRdb processed the 5' RACE reads anew with MiXCR; each CDR3 protein has one entry. The sample has about 70,000 distinct CDR3 sequences, roughly 5.3% seen once; the top ten hold about 7%. The length of the CDR3 is 13 residues. V was clipped by 9 bases and J by 0 bases, with 12 bases between them. Per germline, CDR1 MNHEY and CDR2 SMNVEV (reference sequence). This clonotype was picked up many times. Its antigen is currently unknown. The material was whole blood, obtained at baseline. The TCR sequence derives from an adult who was a healthcare worker with PCR-confirmed SARS-CoV-2 infection or an uninfected control (not recorded which). The chain combines TRBV27 with TRBJ2-7; D is undetermined. The CDR3: CASAPMSSYEQYF. CDR3 in DNA: TGTGCCAGTGCCCCTATGAGCTCCTACGAGCAGTACTTC.